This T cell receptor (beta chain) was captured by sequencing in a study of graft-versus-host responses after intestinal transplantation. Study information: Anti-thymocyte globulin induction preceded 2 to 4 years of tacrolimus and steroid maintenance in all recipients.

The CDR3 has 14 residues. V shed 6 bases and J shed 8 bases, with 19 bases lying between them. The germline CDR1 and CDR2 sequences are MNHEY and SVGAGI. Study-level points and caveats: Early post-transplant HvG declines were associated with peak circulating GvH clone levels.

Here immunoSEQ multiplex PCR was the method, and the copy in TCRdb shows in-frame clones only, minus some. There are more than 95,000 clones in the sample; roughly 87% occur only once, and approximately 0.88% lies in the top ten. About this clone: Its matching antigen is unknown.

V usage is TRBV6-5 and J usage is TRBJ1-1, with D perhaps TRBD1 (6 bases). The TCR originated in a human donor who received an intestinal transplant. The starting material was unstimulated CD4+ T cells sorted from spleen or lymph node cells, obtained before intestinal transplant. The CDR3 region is CASREVRGLSEAFF. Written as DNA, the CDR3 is TGTGCCAGCAGGGAAGTCAGGGGCCTTTCCGAAGCTTTCTTT.